The entry below gives a single T cell receptor beta chain sequence along with its context. From RNA transcripts, TCR beta CDR3 regions were amplified. The primer set for the first-round RT-PCR of the TCR CDR3 was HTBI. One entry per CDR3 protein, called by TCRdb with MiXCR from the multiplex PCR reads. The table shows about 560,000 distinct CDR3 sequences, with roughly a sixth occurring only once. V dropped 7 bases and J dropped 1 base, with 20 bases sitting between them. The CDR3 runs to 16 residues. Germline V gene data show CDR1 as SEHNR and CDR2 as FQNEAQ (reference sequence). These data originate in a study of T cells in Graves' hyperthyroidism and ophthalmopathy.

Source material: blood. The chain uses TRBV7-9 and TRBJ2-7; D gene ambiguous. The TCR originated in a woman younger than 35 with Graves' hyperthyroidism. For the CDR3, the DNA is TGTGCCAGCATCGTGCCCTGCATGTTGGCATCCTACGAGCAGTACTTC. It yields the protein CASIVPCMLASYEQYF.